This TCR beta chain was documented in a study of T cell repertoires in cytomegalovirus infection. Study overall: Recently identified HLA-C-restricted and well-studied HLA-B-restricted CMV epitopes were used. Public TCR beta signatures were indicative of both CMV infection and a matching HLA type.

Trimming cost V 0 bases and J 14 bases, with 19 bases left between them. The CDR3 loop spans 14 amino acids. Germline loops: CDR1 LGHNA, CDR2 YSLEER. Findings of the study overall: In two of eight donors, the top clonotype was HLA-C-restricted CMV-specific. There were carriers of CMV plus the relevant HLA, and cumulative public TCR beta family frequency identified them.

About this clonotype: Its antigen is as yet unknown.

Via MiXCR, TCRdb re-called the reads, giving one row per CDR3 protein. The sample carries around 430,000 distinct CDR3 sequences, approximately 40% recorded once. This TCR was recovered from a human donor in good health (CMV status not recorded). Some clones in this sample may be carry-over from other donors' samples. The source material was cultured PBMCs, sampled from culture after CMV antigen stimulation. The chain joins TRBV4-3 to TRBJ2-5; D could derive from TRBD1 or TRBD2 (5 bases each). The CDR3 DNA reads as TGCGCCAGCAGCCAAGACGGCAGGGACCCTACCAGATACTTC. This codes for CASSQDGRDPTRYF.